This passage covers 11 T cell receptor beta chains from one sample sequenced in a study of blood T cell repertoires in COVID-19. Libraries were prepared by immunoSEQ multiplex PCR; TCRdb keeps only in-frame clonotypes and omits some of them. The table lists roughly 140,000 clones, less than 90% of them singletons. Source material: peripheral blood. These receptor sequences come from a woman aged 70-85 years with acute or convalescent COVID-19.

The chain links TRBV19 to TRBJ1-2, with D uncertain. The CDR3 covers 16 residues. Germline lookup yields CDR1 LNHDA and CDR2 SQIVND (reference sequence). V dropped 8 bases and J dropped 1 base, with 20 bases sitting between them. The CDR3 here is CASSPIQTRLNYGYTF. CDR3 sequence (DNA): TGTGCCAGTTCTCCCATTCAGACGCGGCTTAACTATGGCTACACCTTC.

The J gene is TRBJ1-2, the V gene TRBV6-2 or TRBV6-3; D is uncertain. Germline CDR1 MNHEY, CDR2 SVGEGT. The CDR3 covers 15 residues. Trimming left V 0 bases short and J 1 base short, with 9 bases between. As DNA, the CDR3 is TGTGCCAGCAGTTACTCGTTTGGAGGTAACTATGGCTACACCTTC. Encoded protein: CASSYSFGGNYGYTF.

The chain carries TRBV7-9 and TRBJ1-2, with 8 positions matching TRBD1. Trimming removed 5 bases from V and 7 bases from J; junction bases left unmatched: 3. The CDR3 totals 12 residues. Germline-derived CDR1 and CDR2 are SEHNR and FQNEAQ (reference sequence). The CDR3 spells CASSPGQVGYTF. The CDR3 bases are TGTGCCAGCAGCCCGGGACAGGTTGGCTACACCTTC.

The chain has TRBV7-3 and TRBJ2-6; weak D call: TRBD1 (6 bases). CDR1 and CDR2 from the germline V gene are SGHTA and FQGTGA. Trimming removed 2 bases from V and 2 bases from J, with 10 bases in between. This CDR3 comprises 16 residues. CDR3 loop: CASSLSGGAGANVLTF. The CDR3 DNA is TGTGCCAGCAGCTTATCTGGGGGCGCTGGGGCCAACGTCCTGACTTTC.

This clone showed up just a few times. This chain connects TRBV7-8 to TRBJ2-7, with 7 bases fitting TRBD2. The J segment lost 0 bases and the V segment lost 4 bases, leaving 9 bases of the junction unmatched. Looked up from germline, CDR1 is SGHVS and CDR2 is FQNEAQ. The CDR3 has 16 amino acids. The DNA for the CDR3 is TGTGCCAGCAGCTCGATGGGGCGGGGGAGCTCCTACGAGCAGTACTTC. It translates to CASSSMGRGSSYEQYF.

The chain carries TRBV11-3 and TRBJ1-2; the match to TRBD1 covers 11 bases. Germline V CDR1 and CDR2: SGHNT, YENEEA. The CDR3 is 16 residues long. Trimming took 1 base from V and 3 from J; bases not matched to a gene: 4. The CDR3 spells CASSLGTGGKHYGYTF. The CDR3 DNA reads as TGTGCCAGCAGCTTAGGGACAGGGGGCAAACACTATGGCTACACCTTC.

The chain employs TRBV5-1 and TRBJ2-7; D is possibly TRBD1 (6 bases). This CDR3 has 13 residues. Germline CDR1 SGHRS, CDR2 YFSETQ. Trimming stripped 4 bases from V and 7 bases from J, with 15 bases between. The CDR3 DNA follows: TGCGCCAGCAGCCAAACAGGGTTTTGGGAGCAGTACTTC. Translation gives CASSQTGFWEQYF. The whole variable domain, filled in from reference TRBV5-1 and TRBJ2-7, reads KAGVTQTPRYLIKTRGQQVTLSCSPISGHRSVSWYQQTPGQGLQFLFEYFSETQRNKGNFPGRFSGRQFSNSRSEMNVSTLELGDSALYLCASSQTGFWEQYFGPGTRLTVT.

The DNA for the CDR3 is TGCGCCAGCAGCTTCGGGACAGGGTCTGAAAAACTGTTTTTT. This encodes CASSFGTGSEKLFF. The chain recombines TRBV5-1 with TRBJ1-4, with 9 positions matching TRBD1. CDR1 is SGHRS and CDR2 is YFSETQ in the germline V gene. This CDR3 spans 14 amino acids. The junction had 3 bases not matched to a gene; V was cut back by 2 bases and J by 7 bases. Variable domain in full (rest from reference TRBV5-1 and TRBJ1-4): KAGVTQTPRYLIKTRGQQVTLSCSPISGHRSVSWYQQTPGQGLQFLFEYFSETQRNKGNFPGRFSGRQFSNSRSEMNVSTLELGDSALYLCASSFGTGSEKLFFGSGTQLSVL.

For the CDR3, the DNA is TGTGCCAGCAGCCACCGGACAGGGGGCGTTGGCACAGATACGCAGTATTTT. Translating gives CASSHRTGGVGTDTQYF. The genes are TRBV14 and TRBJ2-3; 11 nucleotides align to TRBD1. The ends lost 3 bases at V and 1 base at J; junction bases unmatched: 6. The CDR3 extends over 17 amino acids. Germline values: CDR1 SGHDN, CDR2 FVKESK.

This rearrangement joins TRBV14 to TRBJ2-1, with 11 bases that match TRBD1. The CDR3 has 16 amino acids. The germline V gene has CDR1 SGHDN and CDR2 FVKESK. V was clipped by 6 bases and J by 5 bases; unmatched bases: 9. CDR3 nucleotides: TGTGCCAGCAGGCCCGGCAGGACAGGGGGCCACAATGAGCAGTTCTTC. Encoded protein: CASRPGRTGGHNEQFF.

The chain is built from TRBV28 and TRBJ1-4; a possible D gene is TRBD1 (5 bases). The CDR3 is 14 amino acids. The germline gives CDR1 MDHEN, CDR2 SYDVKM. V lost 6 bases and J 7 bases, leaving 15 bases between the germline ends. CDR3 coding DNA: TGTGCCAGCAGCTATCAGGGCCTTCGTGAAAAACTGTTTTTT. Encoded protein: CASSYQGLREKLFF.